Each of the 31 T cell receptor beta chains below was sequenced from the same sample in a study of T-cell reconstitution after alpha-beta-depleted transplantation in children. Unique molecular identifiers were incorporated during preparation of the TCRbeta library. TCRdb recomputed calls from the PCR reads with MiXCR, one row per CDR3 protein. Among approximately 980,000 distinct CDR3 sequences listed, roughly 29% were seen once. Here the sequenced sample was PBMCs, mostly from graft donor cells, taken 360 days after TCRalphabeta/CD19-depleted stem cell transplant. The receptors shown here come from a boy under three years old who had a stem cell transplant for SCID, so the T cells may come from the graft donor.

V is TRBV5-1 and J is TRBJ2-5; possible D gene TRBD1, 5 bases. Germline-derived CDR1 and CDR2 are SGHRS and YFSETQ. V shed 1 base and J shed 3 bases, with 13 bases lying between them. CDR3 length equals 15 residues. This chain's CDR3 is CASSLIAGSEETQYF. CDR3 nucleotides: TGCGCCAGCAGCTTGATAGCAGGGTCAGAAGAGACCCAGTACTTC.

This clonotype has just a few counts. The rearrangement joins TRBV11-2 to TRBJ2-5; TRBD2 aligns across 12 bases. Trimming cost V 6 bases and J 4 bases; bases outside gene matches: 6. The length of the CDR3 is 15 residues. Germline V gives CDR1 SGHAT, CDR2 FQNNGV. This chain's CDR3 is CASRTSGGLLETQYF. The CDR3 DNA sequence: TGTGCCAGCAGGACTAGCGGGGGCCTACTAGAGACCCAGTACTTC. The variable domain in full, completed from reference TRBV11-2 and TRBJ2-5, reads EAGVAQSPRYKIIEKRQSVAFWCNPISGHATLYWYQQILGQGPKLLIQFQNNGVVDDSQLPKDRFSAERLKGVDSTLKIQPAKLEDSAVYLCASRTSGGLLETQYFGPGTRLLVL.

V is TRBV19 and J is TRBJ1-4; TRBD1 might be the D (5 bases). The CDR3 length is 13 residues. The germline V gene has CDR1 LNHDA and CDR2 SQIVND (reference sequence). Trimming removed 4 bases at V and 7 bases at J, with 10 bases between. CDR3 sequence reads: CASSKKGSEKLFF. As DNA, the CDR3 is TGTGCCAGTAGTAAAAAGGGGAGTGAAAAACTGTTTTTT.

The chain combines TRBV15 with TRBJ1-1; no clear D. Trimming left V 0 bases short and J 3 bases short, with 14 bases between. Germline CDR1 is LNHNV and CDR2 is YYDKDF (reference sequence). There are 16 residues in the CDR3. This CDR3 is CATSREPSRGDTEAFF. Here the CDR3 DNA reads TGTGCCACCAGCAGAGAGCCTTCTCGCGGCGACACTGAAGCTTTCTTT. The entire variable domain, with the rest obtained from reference TRBV15 and TRBJ1-1, is as follows: DAMVIQNPRYQVTQFGKPVTLSCSQTLNHNVMYWYQQKSSQAPKLLFHYYDKDFNNEADTPDNFQSRRPNTSFCFLDIRSPGLGDTAMYLCATSREPSRGDTEAFFGQGTRLTVV.

This clonotype was counted a few times. This chain joins TRBV6-1 and TRBJ2-7, with a weak D call TRBD1 (5 bases). CDR3 length: 13 residues. Trimming pared 4 bases from V and 3 bases from J, leaving 10 bases between. The V gene's germline CDR1 is MNHNS and CDR2 SASEGT. The chain's CDR3 is CASSGDSHYEQYF. Written as DNA, the CDR3 is TGTGCCAGCAGTGGAGACAGCCACTACGAGCAGTACTTC.

The chain has TRBV7-2 and TRBJ2-1; D possibly corresponds to TRBD2 (6 bases). In germline, CDR1 is SGHTA, CDR2 FQGNSA. V was cut by 5 bases and J by 8 bases, with 16 bases left in between. The CDR3 runs 14 residues. CDR3 in amino acids: CASSPRAGSDEQFF. The CDR3 DNA reads as TGTGCCAGCAGCCCGAGGGCGGGGTCCGATGAGCAGTTCTTC.

V usage is TRBV28 and J usage is TRBJ2-4; no reliable D call. The CDR3 length is 15 residues. The germline V gene encodes CDR1 MDHEN and CDR2 SYDVKM. The V gene lost 1 base and the J gene lost 7 bases, with 14 bases spanning the gap. The CDR3: CASSLFSDFSNIQYF. CDR3 bases: TGTGCCAGCAGTTTATTCAGCGACTTTTCTAACATTCAGTACTTC.

This clonotype was seen only a few times. The rearrangement uses TRBV29-1 and TRBJ2-5; no definite D call. The V end lost 5 bases, the J end lost 2 bases, and 12 bases lay between the germline ends. The CDR3 spans 13 residues. The germline V gene has CDR1 SQVTM and CDR2 ANQGSEA. The CDR3 protein is CSVLNWSQETQYF. DNA for the CDR3: TGCAGCGTTCTGAACTGGTCTCAAGAGACCCAGTACTTC.

The rearrangement links TRBV20-1 to TRBJ1-6; D is undetermined. Germline-derived CDR1 and CDR2 are DFQATT and SNEGSKA (reference sequence). Trimming took 6 bases from V and 7 from J, leaving 10 bases between them. CDR3 size: 12 residues. The DNA of the CDR3 is TGCAGTGCCCATTCCGGGAATTCACCCCTCCACTTT. This gives the protein CSAHSGNSPLHF.

This clonotype showed up just a few times. This chain connects TRBV28 to TRBJ1-5, with 9 bases aligning to TRBD1. Germline CDR1 reads MDHEN; CDR2 reads SYDVKM. The CDR3 runs 16 residues. Trimming took 5 bases from V and 2 from J; bases not matched to a gene: 7. CDR3 sequence: CASSPGTGKGNQPQHF. CDR3 nucleotides: TGTGCCAGCAGTCCGGGGACAGGGAAGGGCAATCAGCCCCAGCATTTT. The full variable domain, its missing parts supplied by reference TRBV28 and TRBJ1-5, is DVKVTQSSRYLVKRTGEKVFLECVQDMDHENMFWYRQDPGLGLRLIYFSYDVKMKEKGDIPEGYSVSREKKERFSLILESASTNQTSMYLCASSPGTGKGNQPQHFGDGTRLSIL.

In this sample, this clonotype turned up many times. The chain combines TRBV5-1 with TRBJ2-1; D may be TRBD2 (5 bases). The CDR3 sequence is 19 residues long. V was pared by 2 bases and J by 1 base, with 22 bases between. The germline V gene has CDR1 SGHRS and CDR2 YFSETQ. In DNA, the CDR3 is TGCGCCAGCAGCTTAAGAGGAGGCGGTGGTCGATGGTCCTACAATGAGCAGTTCTTC. It yields the protein CASSLRGGGGRWSYNEQFF.

This clonotype was observed a handful of times. The chain couples TRBV5-5 to TRBJ2-7; D is possibly TRBD2 (5 bases). Germline CDR1 and CDR2: SGHKS and YYEKEE (reference sequence). The length of the CDR3 is 15 residues. V shed 5 bases and J shed 4 bases, with 19 bases lying between them. The CDR3 region has the DNA TGTGCCAGCAGATCGACGCCGGGAAACCAGTACGAGCAGTACTTC. This sequence encodes CASRSTPGNQYEQYF.

Only a few counts were recorded for this clonotype. The chain is built from TRBV20-1 and TRBJ2-3, with TRBD2 identical over 9 bases. CDR1 DFQATT and CDR2 SNEGSKA come from the germline V gene (reference sequence). V gave up 6 bases and J gave up 1 base; unmatched junction bases: 5. This CDR3 comprises 14 residues. CDR3 sequence: CSALQRGGTDTQYF. In nucleotides, the CDR3 is TGCAGTGCCCTTCAGCGGGGGGGCACAGATACGCAGTATTTT.

The V call is TRBV6-1, the J call TRBJ2-1, with 7 bases identical to TRBD1. Unmatched junction bases numbered 9, after V lost 6 bases and J lost 10 bases. Germline CDR1 and CDR2: MNHNS and SASEGT. The CDR3 loop spans 13 amino acids. The CDR3 coding sequence is TGTGCCAGCAGGAGATCCCGGGACAGCGAGCAGTTCTTC. Amino acid sequence: CASRRSRDSEQFF.

The rearrangement joins TRBV6-1 to TRBJ1-1; maybe TRBD1 (5 bases). CDR1 and CDR2 (germline): MNHNS, SASEGT. The CDR3 length is 15 residues. The V and J ends lost 6 bases and 4 bases respectively, with 18 bases between them. The chain's CDR3 is CASSRGGSEGTEAFF. The CDR3 DNA reads as TGTGCCAGCAGCCGGGGGGGATCGGAAGGCACTGAAGCTTTCTTT.

The chain combines TRBV20-1 with TRBJ2-7; D is unclear. The CDR3 is 12 residues long. Germline-derived CDR1 and CDR2 are DFQATT and SNEGSKA (reference sequence). Trimming removed 6 bases from V and 4 bases from J, with 13 bases in between. DNA of the CDR3: TGCAGTGCGACCCGTCTTGAGTACGAGCAGTACTTC. Translating gives CSATRLEYEQYF.

Ten or more counts support this clonotype. This chain joins TRBV4-2 and TRBJ2-7, with D possibly TRBD2 on 6 matching bases. CDR1 is LGHNA, CDR2 YNFKEQ, per germline. Between the trimmed V and J ends, which lost 0 bases and 3 bases, there was a span of 15 bases. The CDR3 consists of 16 residues. The CDR3 protein is CASSQDSWDSLYEQYF. The CDR3 DNA sequence: TGTGCCAGCAGCCAAGATTCGTGGGACTCTCTCTACGAGCAGTACTTC.

This clonotype has only a few counts. The V call is TRBV27, the J call TRBJ2-1; maybe TRBD2 (6 bases). Trimming pared 6 bases from V and 6 bases from J, leaving 18 bases between. Looked up from germline, CDR1 is MNHEY and CDR2 is SMNVEV (reference sequence). The CDR3 runs 15 residues. CDR3 region: CASSPDGRRGNEQFF. Written as DNA, the CDR3 is TGTGCCAGCAGCCCGGACGGCCGGAGGGGCAATGAGCAGTTCTTC.

This clonotype has just a few counts. The V gene is TRBV20-1, the J gene TRBJ2-1; 10 bases fit TRBD2. CDR1 is DFQATT, CDR2 SNEGSKA, per germline (reference sequence). After removal of 1 base from V and 9 bases from J, the junction contained 12 bases not matched to a gene. The CDR3 extends over 16 amino acids. Here the CDR3 reads CSARVLPSGRGVEQFF. The CDR3 bases are TGCAGTGCTAGAGTCCTTCCTAGCGGGAGAGGGGTTGAGCAGTTCTTC.

In its sample, this clonotype was seen a few times. This chain uses TRBV3-1 with TRBJ2-5; 7 nucleotides match TRBD2. CDR1 and CDR2 from the germline V gene are LGHDT and YNNKEL (reference sequence). The V and J ends lost 0 bases and 5 bases, in that order; junction bases with no gene match: 9. The CDR3 spans 16 residues. The DNA of the CDR3 is TGTGCCAGCAGCCAAGATCAGCGGGAAATTGGGGAGACCCAGTACTTC. This sequence encodes CASSQDQREIGETQYF.

J is TRBJ2-1 and V is TRBV29-1; TRBD1 matches 7 bases. J lost 7 bases, V lost 6 bases, and 6 bases had no gene match. Looked up from germline, CDR1 is SQVTM and CDR2 is ANQGSEA. The CDR3 consists of 12 residues. This CDR3 is CSVRTGRNEQFF. For the CDR3, the DNA is TGCAGCGTGCGGACAGGAAGGAATGAGCAGTTCTTC.

This clonotype was detected a few times. The chain carries TRBV10-3 and TRBJ2-2; 7 bases align to TRBD2. CDR1 is ENHRY and CDR2 is SYGVKD in the germline V gene. V lost 6 bases and J lost 2; bases outside the gene matches: 3. The CDR3 length is 14 residues. This CDR3 reads CAISRGDNTGELFF. CDR3 sequence (DNA): TGTGCCATCAGCCGGGGGGACAACACCGGGGAGCTGTTTTTT.

This clonotype was recorded only once. The V call is TRBV2, the J call TRBJ1-2; TRBD1 matches 7 bases. Germline lookup yields CDR1 SNHLY and CDR2 FYNNEI. The length of the CDR3 is 13 residues. J was trimmed by 0 bases and V by 8 bases; bases with no gene match: 3. The CDR3 DNA follows: TGTGCCAGCGGGGACAGACCTAACTATGGCTACACCTTC. Translating it yields CASGDRPNYGYTF.

This clonotype was found a few times. V and J are TRBV14 and TRBJ2-1; no firm D call. Per the germline V gene, CDR1 is SGHDN and CDR2 is FVKESK. The CDR3 is 13 amino acids. With 0 bases removed from V and 7 bases from J, the gap between germline ends came to 7 bases. The CDR3 region has the DNA TGTGCCAGCAGCCAAGACGCGCGAAATGAGCAGTTCTTC. This encodes CASSQDARNEQFF.

This clonotype has only a few counts. The chain couples TRBV4-2 to TRBJ1-1; TRBD1 might be the D (5 bases). V was cut by 0 bases and J by 10 bases, with 12 bases left in between. From germline, CDR1 is LGHNA and CDR2 YNFKEQ. The CDR3 sequence is 13 residues long. The CDR3 loop reads CASSQEFRRGAFF. CDR3 in DNA: TGTGCCAGCAGCCAAGAATTTCGGAGGGGAGCTTTCTTT.

The V and J genes are TRBV2 and TRBJ2-7; 9 bases map to TRBD1. Germline V lookup: CDR1 SNHLY, CDR2 FYNNEI. The CDR3 runs to 17 residues. With V trimmed by 3 bases and J by 3 bases, 12 bases remained unmatched. The CDR3 DNA is TGTGCCAGCAGTGATTATCTCCTAGGACAGGGGTTCTACGAGCAGTACTTC. Its protein is CASSDYLLGQGFYEQYF.

Many counts were recorded for this clonotype. The chain carries TRBV5-6 and TRBJ2-2; D might be TRBD1 (6 bases). V was cut by 5 bases and J by 3 bases, with 20 bases left in between. Per the germline V gene, CDR1 is SGHDT and CDR2 is YYEEEE. The CDR3 totals 17 residues. The CDR3 DNA reads TGTGCCAGCAGTTTTCCTATACTCGGGACATACACCGGGGAGCTGTTTTTT. Protein sequence: CASSFPILGTYTGELFF. The full variable domain, with the rest looked up from reference TRBV5-6 and TRBJ2-2, is DAGVTQSPTHLIKTRGQQVTLRCSPKSGHDTVSWYQQALGQGPQFIFQYYEEEERQRGNFPDRFSGHQFPNYSSELNVNALLLGDSALYLCASSFPILGTYTGELFFGEGSRLTVL.

The table lists this clonotype with a few counts. V gene TRBV6-2 or TRBV6-3 combines with J gene TRBJ2-7; TRBD2 might be the D (6 bases). There are 19 residues in the CDR3. The V end lost 2 bases, the J end lost 2 bases, and 25 bases lay between the germline ends. CDR1 is MNHEY, CDR2 SVGEGT, per germline. The CDR3 sequence is CASSYPLDSGTYFAYEQYF. CDR3 DNA: TGTGCCAGCAGTTACCCCCTGGATAGCGGAACCTATTTCGCCTACGAGCAGTACTTC.

This clonotype was observed a handful of times. The V and J genes are TRBV20-1 and TRBJ2-7; 7 bases agree with TRBD2. This CDR3 spans 13 amino acids. The ends lost 3 bases at V and 2 bases at J; junction bases unmatched: 4. Germline loops: CDR1 DFQATT, CDR2 SNEGSKA (reference sequence). CDR3 sequence (DNA): TGCAGTGCTAGGTCGGGGGGAGCCTACGAGCAGTACTTC. Protein sequence: CSARSGGAYEQYF.

The chain recombines TRBV7-9 with TRBJ1-1; D is undetermined. The CDR3 covers 12 residues. V was pared by 5 bases and J by 5 bases, with 9 bases between. The germline CDR1 and CDR2 sequences are SEHNR and FQNEAQ (reference sequence). The CDR3 reads CASSHGVTEAFF. The CDR3 nucleotides read TGTGCCAGCAGCCATGGGGTGACTGAAGCTTTCTTT.

This clonotype was found a few times. The chain links TRBV28 to TRBJ1-2; D unresolved. CDR3 length equals 12 residues. Germline V gene sequence: CDR1 MDHEN, CDR2 SYDVKM. The ends were cut back, 8 bases at V and 2 bases at J, with 9 bases in the middle. The CDR3 loop is CASGDYNYGYTF. As DNA, the CDR3 is TGTGCCAGCGGGGATTACAACTATGGCTACACCTTC.